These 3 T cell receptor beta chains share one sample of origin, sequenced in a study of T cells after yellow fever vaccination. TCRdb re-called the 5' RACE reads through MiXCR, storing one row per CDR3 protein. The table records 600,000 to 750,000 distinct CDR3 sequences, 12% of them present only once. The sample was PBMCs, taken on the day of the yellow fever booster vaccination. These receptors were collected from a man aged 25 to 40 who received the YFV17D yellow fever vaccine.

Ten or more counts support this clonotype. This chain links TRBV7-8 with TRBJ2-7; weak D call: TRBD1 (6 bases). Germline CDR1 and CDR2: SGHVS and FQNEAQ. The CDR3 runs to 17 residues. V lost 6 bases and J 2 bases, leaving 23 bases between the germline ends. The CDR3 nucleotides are TGTGCCAGCAGTTATCCTCGGGACAAAGATATCACCTACGAGCAGTACTTC. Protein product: CASSYPRDKDITYEQYF.

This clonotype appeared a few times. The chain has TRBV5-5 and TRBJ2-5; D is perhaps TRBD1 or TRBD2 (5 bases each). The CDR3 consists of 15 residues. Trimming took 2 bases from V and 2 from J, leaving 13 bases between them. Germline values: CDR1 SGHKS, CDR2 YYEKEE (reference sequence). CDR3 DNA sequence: TGTGCCAGCAGCTTAGGGACGACCCTTCAAGAGACCCAGTACTTC. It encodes CASSLGTTLQETQYF.

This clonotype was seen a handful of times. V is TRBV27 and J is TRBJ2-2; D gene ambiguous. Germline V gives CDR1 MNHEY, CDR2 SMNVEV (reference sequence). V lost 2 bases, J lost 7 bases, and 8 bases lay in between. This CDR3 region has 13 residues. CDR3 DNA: TGTGCCAGCAGTTTAGAACGGGTCGGGGAGCTGTTTTTT. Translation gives CASSLERVGELFF.